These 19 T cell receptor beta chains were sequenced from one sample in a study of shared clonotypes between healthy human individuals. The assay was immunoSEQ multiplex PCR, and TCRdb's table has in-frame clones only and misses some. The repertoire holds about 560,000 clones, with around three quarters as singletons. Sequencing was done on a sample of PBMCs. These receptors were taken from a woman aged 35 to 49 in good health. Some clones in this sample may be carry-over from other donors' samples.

CDR3 in amino acids: CASSRRGGVVRLPSTYEQYF. The CDR3 DNA is TGTGCCAGCAGTCGACGCGGGGGCGTCGTAAGGCTCCCCTCTACCTACGAGCAGTACTTC. This chain uses TRBV27 with TRBJ2-7; possibly TRBD2 for D (7 bases). V was trimmed by 5 bases and J by 2 bases, leaving 31 bases between them. This CDR3 is built from 20 residues. Germline values: CDR1 MNHEY, CDR2 SMNVEV (reference sequence).

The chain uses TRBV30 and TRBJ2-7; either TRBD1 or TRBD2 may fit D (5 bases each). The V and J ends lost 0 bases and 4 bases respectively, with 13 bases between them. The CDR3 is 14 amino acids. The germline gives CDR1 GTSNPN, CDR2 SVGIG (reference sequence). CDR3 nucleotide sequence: TGTGCCTGGAGTGTAGGGGACGTAGGGTACGAGCAGTACTTC. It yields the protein CAWSVGDVGYEQYF.

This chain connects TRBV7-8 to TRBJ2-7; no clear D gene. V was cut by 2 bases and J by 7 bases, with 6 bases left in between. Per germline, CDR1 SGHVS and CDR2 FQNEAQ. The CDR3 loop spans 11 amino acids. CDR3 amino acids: CASSLNAEQYF. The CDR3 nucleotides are TGTGCCAGCAGCTTAAATGCGGAGCAGTACTTC.

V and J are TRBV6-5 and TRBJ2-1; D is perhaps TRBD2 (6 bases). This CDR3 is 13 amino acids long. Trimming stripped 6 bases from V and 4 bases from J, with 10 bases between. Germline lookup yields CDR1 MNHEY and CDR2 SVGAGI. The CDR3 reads CASSGSEYNEQFF. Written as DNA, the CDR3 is TGTGCCAGCAGCGGGAGTGAGTACAATGAGCAGTTCTTC.

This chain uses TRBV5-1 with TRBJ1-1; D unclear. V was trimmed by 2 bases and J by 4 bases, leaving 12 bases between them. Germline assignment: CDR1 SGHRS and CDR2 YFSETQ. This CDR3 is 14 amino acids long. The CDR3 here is CASSFASEVTEAFF. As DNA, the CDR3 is TGCGCCAGCAGCTTCGCCTCGGAGGTCACTGAAGCTTTCTTT.

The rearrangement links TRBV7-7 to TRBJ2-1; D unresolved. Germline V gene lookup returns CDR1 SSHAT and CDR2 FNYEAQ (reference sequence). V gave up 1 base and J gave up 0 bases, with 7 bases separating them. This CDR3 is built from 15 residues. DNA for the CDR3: TGTGCCAGCAGCTTAGGGGGTGGCTCCTACAATGAGCAGTTCTTC. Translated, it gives CASSLGGGSYNEQFF.

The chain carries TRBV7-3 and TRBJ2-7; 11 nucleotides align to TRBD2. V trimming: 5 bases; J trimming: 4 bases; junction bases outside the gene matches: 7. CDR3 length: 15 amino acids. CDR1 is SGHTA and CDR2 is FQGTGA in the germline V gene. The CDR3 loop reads CASSPTSGSRYEQYF. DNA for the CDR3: TGTGCCAGCAGCCCAACTAGCGGGAGTCGATACGAGCAGTACTTC.

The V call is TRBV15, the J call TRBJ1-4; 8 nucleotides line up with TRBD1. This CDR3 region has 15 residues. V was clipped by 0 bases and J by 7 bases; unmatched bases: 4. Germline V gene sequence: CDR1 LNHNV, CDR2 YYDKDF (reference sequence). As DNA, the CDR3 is TGTGCCACCAGCAGAGATCAGGGGGCAAGTGAAAAACTGTTTTTT. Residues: CATSRDQGASEKLFF.

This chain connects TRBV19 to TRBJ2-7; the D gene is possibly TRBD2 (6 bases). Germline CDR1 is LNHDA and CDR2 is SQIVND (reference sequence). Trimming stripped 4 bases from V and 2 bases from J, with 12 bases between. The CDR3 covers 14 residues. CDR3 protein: CASSTGLGTYEQYF. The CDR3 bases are TGTGCCAGTAGTACGGGACTGGGAACCTACGAGCAGTACTTC.

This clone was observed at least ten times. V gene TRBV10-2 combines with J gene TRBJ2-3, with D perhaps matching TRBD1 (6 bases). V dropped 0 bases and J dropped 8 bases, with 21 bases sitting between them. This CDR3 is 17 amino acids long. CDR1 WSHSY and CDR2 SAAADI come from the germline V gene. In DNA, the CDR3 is TGCGCCAGCAGTGAGTCGGGGGCCGGCCGGTTTGTGGGTACGCAGTATTTT. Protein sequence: CASSESGAGRFVGTQYF.

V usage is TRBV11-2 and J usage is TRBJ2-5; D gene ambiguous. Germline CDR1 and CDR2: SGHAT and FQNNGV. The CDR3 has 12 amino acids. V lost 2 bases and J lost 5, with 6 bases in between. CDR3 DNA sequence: TGTGCCAGCAGCTTAAGTGACGAGACCCAGTACTTC. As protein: CASSLSDETQYF.

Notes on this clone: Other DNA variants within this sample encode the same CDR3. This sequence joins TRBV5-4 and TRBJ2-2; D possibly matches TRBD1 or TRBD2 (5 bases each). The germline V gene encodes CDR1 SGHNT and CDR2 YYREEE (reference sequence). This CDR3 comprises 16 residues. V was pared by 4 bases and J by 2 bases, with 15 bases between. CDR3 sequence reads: CASSAAGTFNTGELFF. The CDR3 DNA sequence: TGTGCCAGCAGCGCCGCCGGGACCTTTAACACCGGGGAGCTGTTTTTT. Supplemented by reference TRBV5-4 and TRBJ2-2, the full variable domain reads ETGVTQSPTHLIKTRGQQVTLRCSSQSGHNTVSWYQQALGQGPQFIFQYYREEENGRGNFPPRFSGLQFPNYSSELNVNALELDDSALYLCASSAAGTFNTGELFFGEGSRLTVL.

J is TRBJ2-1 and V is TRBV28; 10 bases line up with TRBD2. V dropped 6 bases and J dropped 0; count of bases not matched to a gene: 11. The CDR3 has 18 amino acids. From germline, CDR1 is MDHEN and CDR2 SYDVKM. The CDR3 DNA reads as TGTGCCAGCAGATCTCTAGCGGGAGCGTGGAGCTCCTACAATGAGCAGTTCTTC. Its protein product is CASRSLAGAWSSYNEQFF.

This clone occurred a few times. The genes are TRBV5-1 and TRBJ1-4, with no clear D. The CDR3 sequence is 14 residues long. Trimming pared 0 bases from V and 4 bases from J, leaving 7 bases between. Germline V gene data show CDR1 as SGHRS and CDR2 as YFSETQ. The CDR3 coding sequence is TGCGCCAGCAGCTTGGACACCAATAATGAAAAACTGTTTTTT. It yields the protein CASSLDTNNEKLFF. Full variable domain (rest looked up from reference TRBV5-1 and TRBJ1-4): KAGVTQTPRYLIKTRGQQVTLSCSPISGHRSVSWYQQTPGQGLQFLFEYFSETQRNKGNFPGRFSGRQFSNSRSEMNVSTLELGDSALYLCASSLDTNNEKLFFGSGTQLSVL.

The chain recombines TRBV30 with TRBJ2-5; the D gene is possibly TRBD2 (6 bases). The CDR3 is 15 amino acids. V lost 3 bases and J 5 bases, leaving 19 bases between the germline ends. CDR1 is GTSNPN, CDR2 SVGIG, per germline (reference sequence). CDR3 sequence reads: CAWSATGLLRETQYF. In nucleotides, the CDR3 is TGTGCCTGGAGCGCCACGGGACTTTTACGGGAGACCCAGTACTTC.

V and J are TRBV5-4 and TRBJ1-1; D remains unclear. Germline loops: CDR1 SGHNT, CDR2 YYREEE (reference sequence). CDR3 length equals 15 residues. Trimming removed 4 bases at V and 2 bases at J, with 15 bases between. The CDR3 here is CASSPVAAANTEAFF. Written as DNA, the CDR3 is TGTGCCAGCAGCCCCGTGGCGGCGGCTAACACTGAAGCTTTCTTT.

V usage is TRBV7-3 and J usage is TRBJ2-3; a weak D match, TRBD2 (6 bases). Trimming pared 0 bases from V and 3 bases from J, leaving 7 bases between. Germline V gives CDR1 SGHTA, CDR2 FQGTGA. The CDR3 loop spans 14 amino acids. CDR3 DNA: TGTGCCAGCAGCTTAACGGCGGGAACAGATACGCAGTATTTT. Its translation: CASSLTAGTDTQYF.

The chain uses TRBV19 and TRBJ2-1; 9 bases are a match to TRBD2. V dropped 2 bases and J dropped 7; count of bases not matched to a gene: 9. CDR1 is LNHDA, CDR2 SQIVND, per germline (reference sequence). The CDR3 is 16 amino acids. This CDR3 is CASSILAGSTGNEQFF. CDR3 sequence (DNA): TGTGCCAGTAGTATACTAGCGGGATCCACGGGGAATGAGCAGTTCTTC.

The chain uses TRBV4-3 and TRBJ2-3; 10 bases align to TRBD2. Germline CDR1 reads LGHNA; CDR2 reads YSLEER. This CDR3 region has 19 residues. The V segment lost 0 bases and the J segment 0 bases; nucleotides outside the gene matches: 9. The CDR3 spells CASSQDPAGGVPSTDTQYF. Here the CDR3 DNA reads TGCGCCAGCAGCCAAGACCCAGCGGGAGGGGTTCCTAGCACAGATACGCAGTATTTT.